One T cell receptor (beta chain) is described in this entry. What this receptor recognizes is not known. Base qualities are not at hand, and no much larger clone is one base apart. TCRbeta CDR3 regions were amplified from genomic DNA by means of the immunoSEQ Assay, a bias-controlled multiplex PCR. Per the source publication's procedure: Nucleated cell counts per sample were estimated from amplification of reference gene primers within the assay. To quantify the absolute abundance of each unique TCRbeta CDR3 rearrangement, sequence reads were collapsed and filtered. For each sample, productive Simpson clonality was calculated by taking the square root of Simpson's diversity index across productive rearrangements. Not all clones reach the TCRdb copy of this immuneACCESS table, which keeps in-frame sequences only. Checked studies attribute under half of the gap to unresolved V genes and leave the rest unexplained. The D gene and trimming were derived from the DNA, and the V and J assignments and clone size from that table. A total of 39,000 or so clones appear in this sample, 89% of them only once. Of the sample, 6.2% is held by the ten largest clones.

This sample is part of a study of blood T cell repertoires in COVID-19 (dated by TCRdb to the early 2020s). Background for the entire study: The collaborator samples originated in the United States, Italy and Spain and spanned the acute and convalescent phases of COVID-19. Where HLA class I and class II types were available, the types were taken from metadata supplied by the sample provider, not from assay-based typing. Nearly every sample came with metadata listing a de-identified subject ID, COVID-19 status, age in years and sex. The prospective study material was composed of cDNA or gDNA derived from T cells, B-cell-depleted T cells, or PBMCs. Samples came from the ongoing ImmuneRACE study (first 160 participants) plus 1,254 subjects from 6 global collaborators. The dataset comprised deeply sampled blood TCRbeta repertoires from subjects exposed to, actively infected with, or recovered from COVID-19. The repertoires were made available in a free public database intended to serve as a resource for research on the immune response to SARS-CoV-2. Results and caveats for the whole study, not just this receptor: How much clinical and demographic metadata was included differed by source and by participant, and the metadata was provided uncurated.

The collaborating institutions used their own protocols to collect whole blood in K2EDTA tubes. Collaborator samples were shipped for TCRbeta analysis as frozen whole blood, isolated PBMCs, or DNA extracted from either sample type. The germline V gene (reference sequence) supplies CDR1 SEHNR and CDR2 FQNEAQ. V is pared back by 5 bases and J by 7 bases, with 17 bases lying between the germline termini. CDR3 length: 14 amino acids, cysteine to phenylalanine. Solely the CDR3 DNA is kept, with 42 bases framed from the first base. This chain is built from TRBV7-9 and TRBJ2-5, and the D gene may be TRBD2, 7 bases matching. The receptor's source is a human donor in a cohort sampled during active COVID-19. The sequenced sample was peripheral blood. The nucleotides read TGTGCCAGCAGCCCAGGGGAGGGTGCGGGGACCCAGTACTTC. This gives the protein CASSPGEGAGTQYF. Full variable domain (CDR3 extended with the reference TRBV7-9 and TRBJ2-5 proteins): DTGVSQNPRHKITKRGQNVTFRCDPISEHNRLYWYRQTLGQGPEFLTYFQNEAQLEKSRLLSDRFSAERPKGSFSTLEIQRTEQGDSAMYLCASSPGEGAGTQYFGPGTRLLVL.